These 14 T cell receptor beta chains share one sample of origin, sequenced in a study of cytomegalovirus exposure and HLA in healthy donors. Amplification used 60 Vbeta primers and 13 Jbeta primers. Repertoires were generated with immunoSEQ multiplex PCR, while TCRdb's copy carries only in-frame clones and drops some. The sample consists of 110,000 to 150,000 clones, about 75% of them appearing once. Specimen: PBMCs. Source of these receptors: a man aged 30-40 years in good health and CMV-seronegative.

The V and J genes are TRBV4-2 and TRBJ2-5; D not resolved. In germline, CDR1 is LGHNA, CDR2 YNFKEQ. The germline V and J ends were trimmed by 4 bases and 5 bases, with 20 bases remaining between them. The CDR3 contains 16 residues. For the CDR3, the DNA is TGTGCCAGCAGCCTAAAGGCCCTAGATGATTGGGAGACCCAGTACTTC. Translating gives CASSLKALDDWETQYF.

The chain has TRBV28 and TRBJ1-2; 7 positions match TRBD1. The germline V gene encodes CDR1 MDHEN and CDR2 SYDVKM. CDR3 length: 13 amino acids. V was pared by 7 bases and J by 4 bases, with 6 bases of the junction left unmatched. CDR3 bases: TGTGCCAGCACCCAGGGACAGATCTATGGCTACACCTTC. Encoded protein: CASTQGQIYGYTF.

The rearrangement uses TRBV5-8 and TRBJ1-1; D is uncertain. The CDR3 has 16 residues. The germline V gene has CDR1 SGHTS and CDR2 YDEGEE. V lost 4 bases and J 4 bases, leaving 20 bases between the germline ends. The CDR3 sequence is CASSRYRGTGSTEAFF. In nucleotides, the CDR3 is TGTGCCAGCAGCCGATACCGGGGAACGGGCTCCACTGAAGCTTTCTTT. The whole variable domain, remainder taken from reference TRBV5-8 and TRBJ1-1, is EAGVTQSPTHLIKTRGQQATLRCSPISGHTSVYWYQQALGLGLQFLLWYDEGEERNRGNFPPRFSGRQFPNYSSELNVNALELEDSALYLCASSRYRGTGSTEAFFGQGTRLTVV.

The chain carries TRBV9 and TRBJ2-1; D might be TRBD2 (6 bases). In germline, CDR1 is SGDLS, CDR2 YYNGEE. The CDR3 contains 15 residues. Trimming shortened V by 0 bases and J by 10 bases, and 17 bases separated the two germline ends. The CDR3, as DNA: TGTGCCAGCAGCGTAGATGGAGGGACCATAGGGGAGCAGTTCTTC. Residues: CASSVDGGTIGEQFF.

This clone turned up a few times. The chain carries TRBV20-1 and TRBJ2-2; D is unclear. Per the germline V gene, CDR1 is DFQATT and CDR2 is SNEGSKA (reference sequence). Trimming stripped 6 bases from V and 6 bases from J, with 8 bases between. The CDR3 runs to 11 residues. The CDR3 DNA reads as TGCAGTGCCCAAGCTTCCGGGGAGCTGTTTTTT. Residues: CSAQASGELFF.

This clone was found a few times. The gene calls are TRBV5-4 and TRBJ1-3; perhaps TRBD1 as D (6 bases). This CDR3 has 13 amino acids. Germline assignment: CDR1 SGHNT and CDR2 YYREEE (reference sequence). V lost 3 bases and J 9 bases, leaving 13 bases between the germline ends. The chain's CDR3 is CASSSDRTPTIYF. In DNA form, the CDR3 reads TGTGCCAGCAGCTCGGACAGAACTCCCACCATATATTTT.

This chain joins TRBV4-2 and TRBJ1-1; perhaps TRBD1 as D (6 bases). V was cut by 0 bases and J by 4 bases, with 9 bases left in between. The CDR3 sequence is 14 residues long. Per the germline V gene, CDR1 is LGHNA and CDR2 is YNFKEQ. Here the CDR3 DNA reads TGTGCCAGCAGCCAAGAAGTAGGGGGCACTGAAGCTTTCTTT. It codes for CASSQEVGGTEAFF.

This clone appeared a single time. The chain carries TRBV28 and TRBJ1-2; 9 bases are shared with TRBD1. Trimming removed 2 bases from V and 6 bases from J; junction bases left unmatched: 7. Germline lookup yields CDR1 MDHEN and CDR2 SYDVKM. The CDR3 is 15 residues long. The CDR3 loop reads CASSLAGTGSDGYTF. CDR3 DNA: TGTGCCAGCAGTTTAGCCGGGACAGGGTCTGATGGCTACACCTTC.

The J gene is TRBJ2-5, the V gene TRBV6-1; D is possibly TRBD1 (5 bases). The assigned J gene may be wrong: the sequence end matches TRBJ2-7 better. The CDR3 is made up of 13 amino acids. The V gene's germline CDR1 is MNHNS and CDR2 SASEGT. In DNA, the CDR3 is TGTGCCAGCAGGATGTCCACAGGTTACGAGCAGTACTTC. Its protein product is CASRMSTGYEQYF.

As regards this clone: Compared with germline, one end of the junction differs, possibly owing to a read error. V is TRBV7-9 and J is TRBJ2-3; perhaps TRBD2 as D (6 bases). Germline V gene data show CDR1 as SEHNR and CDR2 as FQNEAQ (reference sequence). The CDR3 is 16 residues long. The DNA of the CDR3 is TGTTCCAGCAGCTCGGCGGAGACTAGATTCCCAGATACGCAGTATTTT. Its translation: CSSSSAETRFPDTQYF.

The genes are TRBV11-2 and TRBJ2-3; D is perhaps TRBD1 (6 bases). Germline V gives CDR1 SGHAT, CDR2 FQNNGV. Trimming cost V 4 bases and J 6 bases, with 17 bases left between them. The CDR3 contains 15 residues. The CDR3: CASSSIQGPRDTQYF. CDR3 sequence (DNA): TGTGCCAGCAGCTCCATTCAGGGGCCACGTGATACGCAGTATTTT.

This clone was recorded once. The CDR3 DNA sequence: TGTGCCAGCTCACCACCGGGACAGGGACGGGTGAACACTGAAGCTTTCTTT. It codes for CASSPPGQGRVNTEAFF. The rearrangement uses TRBV18 and TRBJ1-1; TRBD1 matches at 9 bases. The CDR3 has 17 residues. Germline CDR1 KGHSH, CDR2 LQKENI. J gave up 0 bases and V 0 bases, and 5 bases lay outside the gene matches.

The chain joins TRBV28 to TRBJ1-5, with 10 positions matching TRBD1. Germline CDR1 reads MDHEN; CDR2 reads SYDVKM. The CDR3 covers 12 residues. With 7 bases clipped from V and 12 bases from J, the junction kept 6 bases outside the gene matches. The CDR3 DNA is TGTGCCAGCAAAAACCGGGACAGGGGCCAGCATTTT. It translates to CASKNRDRGQHF.

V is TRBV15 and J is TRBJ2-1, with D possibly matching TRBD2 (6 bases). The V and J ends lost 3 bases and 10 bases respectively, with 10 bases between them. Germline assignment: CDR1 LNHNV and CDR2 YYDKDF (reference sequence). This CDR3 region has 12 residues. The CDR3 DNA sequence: TGTGCCACCAGCAGGACTAGTGGCGAGCAGTTCTTC. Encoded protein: CATSRTSGEQFF.